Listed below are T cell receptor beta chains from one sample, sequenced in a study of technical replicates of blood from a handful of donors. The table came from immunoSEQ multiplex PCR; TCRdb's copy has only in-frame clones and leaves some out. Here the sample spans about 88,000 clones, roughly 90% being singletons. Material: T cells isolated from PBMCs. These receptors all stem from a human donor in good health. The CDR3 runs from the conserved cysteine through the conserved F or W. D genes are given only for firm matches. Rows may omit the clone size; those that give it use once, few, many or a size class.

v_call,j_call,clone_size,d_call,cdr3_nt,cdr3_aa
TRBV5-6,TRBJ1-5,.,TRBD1,TGTGCCAGCACTCGACAGGGGTGGGATCAGCCCCAGCATTTT,CASTRQGWDQPQHF
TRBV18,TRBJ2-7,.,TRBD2,TGTGCCAGCTCACCGTCCGGGGGACTAGCGGGAGGATCCGACGAGCAGTACTTC,CASSPSGGLAGGSDEQYF
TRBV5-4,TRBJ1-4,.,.,TGTGCCAGCAGCTCGACAGTAGAAGAAAAACTGTTTTTT,CASSSTVEEKLFF
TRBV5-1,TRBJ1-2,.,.,TGCGCCAGCAGGCCCGACCGGGAAGATTTCTATGGCTACACCTTC,CASRPDREDFYGYTF
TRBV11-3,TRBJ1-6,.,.,TGTGCCAGCAGCTTAGATCAAGTGGGAGGTTCACCCCTCCACTTT,CASSLDQVGGSPLHF
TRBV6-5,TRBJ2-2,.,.,TGTGCCAGCAGTTGGGGGGCCGGGGAGCTGTTTTTT,CASSWGAGELFF
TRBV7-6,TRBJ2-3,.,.,TGTGCCAGCAGCGGCATGGGCGGGGTTAGCACAGATACGCAGTATTTT,CASSGMGGVSTDTQYF
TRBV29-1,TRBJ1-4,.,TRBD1,TGCAGCGTTGCGGGGGACAGGAAAGGGTATACTAATGAAAAACTGTTTTTT,CSVAGDRKGYTNEKLFF
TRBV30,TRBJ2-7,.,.,TGTGCCAGAAGACAGGACTACGAGCAGTACTTC,CARRQDYEQYF
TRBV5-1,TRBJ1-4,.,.,TGCGCCAGCAAACGGGCAGGGGAATGGGGTGAAAAACTGTTTTTT,CASKRAGEWGEKLFF
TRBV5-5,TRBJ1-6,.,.,TGTGCCAGCAGCTTGTTTTCGAGGGCCCCATCACCCCTCCACTTT,CASSLFSRAPSPLHF
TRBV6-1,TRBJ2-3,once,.,TGTGCCAGCAGGGAATCGTTTGGACTAAAAAACACAGATACGCAGTATTTT,CASRESFGLKNTDTQYF
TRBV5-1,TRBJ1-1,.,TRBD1,TGCGCCAGCAGCTCCTCACAGGGGGGAAGCACTGAAGCTTTCTTT,CASSSSQGGSTEAFF
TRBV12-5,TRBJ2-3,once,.,TGTGCTAGTGGCCCGGGGGATTCGGATACGCAGTATTTT,CASGPGDSDTQYF
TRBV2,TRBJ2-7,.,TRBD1,TGTGCCAGCAATGACGGGACAGGTCAGGCCTACGAGCAGTACTTC,CASNDGTGQAYEQYF
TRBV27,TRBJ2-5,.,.,TGTGCCAGCAGTCGACAGCCCCAAGAGACCCAGTACTTC,CASSRQPQETQYF
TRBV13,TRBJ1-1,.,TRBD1,TGTGCCAGCAGCTCCCCCGGGACAGGCGCCACTGAAGCTTTCTTT,CASSSPGTGATEAFF
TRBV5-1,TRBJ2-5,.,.,TGCGCCAGTTACAACCTCCAAGAGACCCAGTACTTC,CASYNLQETQYF
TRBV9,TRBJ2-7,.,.,TGTGCCAGCAGCGTAGATGGTTTTGGGGCCGAGCAGTACTTC,CASSVDGFGAEQYF
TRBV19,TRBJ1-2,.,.,TGTGCCATCCAGGACACCACGCTTAACTATGGCTACACCTTC,CAIQDTTLNYGYTF
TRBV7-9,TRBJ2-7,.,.,TGTGCCAGCAGCTCCCCCGCCAGGGGACCCTACGAGCAGTACTTC,CASSSPARGPYEQYF
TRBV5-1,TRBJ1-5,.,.,TGCGCCAGCAGCTTGTCAGGGGACAATCAGCCCCAGCATTTT,CASSLSGDNQPQHF
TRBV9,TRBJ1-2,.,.,TGTGCCAGCAGCGTGACAGACTACTATGGCTACACCTTC,CASSVTDYYGYTF
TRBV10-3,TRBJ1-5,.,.,TGTGCCATCAGTAGAACCGGACAGAACAATCAGCCCCAGCATTTT,CAISRTGQNNQPQHF
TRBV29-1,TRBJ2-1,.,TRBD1,TGCAGCGTACAGGGGTCACAAAGACACAATGAGCAGTTCTTC,CSVQGSQRHNEQFF
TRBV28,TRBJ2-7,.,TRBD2,TGTGCCAGCAGTTTATCCCGACTAGCGGGACCTCCGGAGCAGTACTTC,CASSLSRLAGPPEQYF
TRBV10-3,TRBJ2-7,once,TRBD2,TGTGCCATCAGTGACCCCACTAGCGGGGGGGCCTACGAGCAGTACTTC,CAISDPTSGGAYEQYF
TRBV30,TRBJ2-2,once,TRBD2,TGTGCCTGGAGCGGACAAACGGGACTAAAAACCGGGGAGCTGTTTTTT,CAWSGQTGLKTGELFF
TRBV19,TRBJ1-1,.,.,TGTGCCAGTAGTGCCGGGACATCGAACACTGAAGCTTTCTTT,CASSAGTSNTEAFF
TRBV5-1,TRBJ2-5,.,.,TGCGCCAGCAGCTTCATGACAGGCCAAGAGACCCAGTACTTC,CASSFMTGQETQYF
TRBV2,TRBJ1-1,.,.,TGTGCCAGCAGCCTCGGGGGGGGAATAACTGAAGCTTTCTTT,CASSLGGGITEAFF
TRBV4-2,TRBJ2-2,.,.,TGTGCCAGCAGCCAAGCCGGGTTCGGGGAGCTGTTTTTT,CASSQAGFGELFF
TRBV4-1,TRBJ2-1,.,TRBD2,TGCGCCAGCAGCCCCTTTAGCGGGAAAAAAGACAATGAGCAGTTCTTC,CASSPFSGKKDNEQFF
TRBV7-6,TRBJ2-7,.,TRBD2,TGTGCCAGCAGCTTAATGGAACTAGCGGGAGGGGACGAGCAGTACTTC,CASSLMELAGGDEQYF
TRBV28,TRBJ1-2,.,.,TGTGCCAGCAGTTTGGGTCCCCGTGAGGGCCGCTCCTTC,CASSLGPREGRSF
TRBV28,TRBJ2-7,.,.,TGTGCCAGCAGTTTAGTGATGGCCACCTACGAGCAGTACTTC,CASSLVMATYEQYF
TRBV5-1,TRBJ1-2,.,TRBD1,TGCGCCAGCAGCTTGGAACAGGGGACGAACTATGGCTACACCTTC,CASSLEQGTNYGYTF
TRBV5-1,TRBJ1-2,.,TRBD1,TGCGCCAGCAGCTTGGACAGGGGGCGATATGGCTACACCTTC,CASSLDRGRYGYTF
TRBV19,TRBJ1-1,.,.,TGTGCCAGTAGTATAGTAGCTGGGGGGACCACTGAAGCTTTCTTT,CASSIVAGGTTEAFF
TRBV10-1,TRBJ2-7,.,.,TGCGCCAGCAGTGAGCGGCCGGGACTCTACGAGCAGTACTTC,CASSERPGLYEQYF
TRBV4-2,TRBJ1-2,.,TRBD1,TGTGCCAGCAGCCAAGGGACAGGAATCTATGGCTACACCTTC,CASSQGTGIYGYTF
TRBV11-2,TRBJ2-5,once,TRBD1,TGTGCCAGCAGCCAGGGACAGCAAGAGACCCAGTACTTC,CASSQGQQETQYF
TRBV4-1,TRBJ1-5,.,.,TGCGCCAGCAGCCAGGGGCCCGTAACTAGCAATCAGCCCCAGCATTTT,CASSQGPVTSNQPQHF
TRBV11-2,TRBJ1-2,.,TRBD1,TGTGCCAGCAGCACATCAACAGGGGTTGATGGCTACACCTTC,CASSTSTGVDGYTF
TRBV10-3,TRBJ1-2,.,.,TGTGCCATCCCTTCCCCGGAGTTGGGCTATGGCTACACCTTC,CAIPSPELGYGYTF
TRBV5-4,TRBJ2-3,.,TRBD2,TGTGCCAGCAGTTCCCTAGCGGGAGTTTATTCAGATACGCAGTATTTT,CASSSLAGVYSDTQYF
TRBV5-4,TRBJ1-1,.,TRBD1,TGTGCCAGCAGCCTCAGGACAGGAAACACTGAAGCTTTCTTT,CASSLRTGNTEAFF
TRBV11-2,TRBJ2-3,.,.,TGTGCCAGCAGCTTAGAGGTCCCAGGCACAGATACGCAGTATTTT,CASSLEVPGTDTQYF
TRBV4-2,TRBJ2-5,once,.,TGTGCCAGCAGCCTTCGAGTGGGGCCTGAGACCCAGTACTTC,CASSLRVGPETQYF
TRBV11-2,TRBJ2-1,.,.,TGTGCCAGCAGCTCCACCTACAATGAGCAGTTCTTC,CASSSTYNEQFF
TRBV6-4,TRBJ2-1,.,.,TGTGCCAGCAGTGACAGATCGGTGAGCTCCTACAATGAGCAGTTCTTC,CASSDRSVSSYNEQFF